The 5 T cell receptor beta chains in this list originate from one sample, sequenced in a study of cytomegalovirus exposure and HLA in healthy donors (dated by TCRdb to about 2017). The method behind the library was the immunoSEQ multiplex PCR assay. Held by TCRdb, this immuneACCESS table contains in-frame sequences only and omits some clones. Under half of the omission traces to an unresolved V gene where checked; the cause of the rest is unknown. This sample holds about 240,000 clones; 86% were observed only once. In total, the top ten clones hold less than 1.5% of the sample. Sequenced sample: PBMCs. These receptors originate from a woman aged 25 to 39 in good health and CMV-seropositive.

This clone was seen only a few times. The CDR3 loop is CASSGSGRRTGELFF. Written as DNA, the CDR3 is TGTGCCAGCAGTGGGAGCGGGAGGCGGACCGGGGAGCTGTTTTTT. The V gene is TRBV6-5, the J gene TRBJ2-2; 9 nucleotides match TRBD2. The V gene's germline CDR1 is MNHEY and CDR2 SVGAGI. CDR3 length: 15 amino acids. V shed 5 bases and J 5 bases; nucleotides not matched to a gene: 6.

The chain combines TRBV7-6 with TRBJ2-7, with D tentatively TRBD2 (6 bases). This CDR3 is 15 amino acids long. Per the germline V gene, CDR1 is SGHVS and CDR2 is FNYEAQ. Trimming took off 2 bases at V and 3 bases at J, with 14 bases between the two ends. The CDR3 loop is CASSLSGASVYEQYF. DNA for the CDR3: TGTGCCAGCAGCTTATCGGGAGCCTCTGTCTACGAGCAGTACTTC.

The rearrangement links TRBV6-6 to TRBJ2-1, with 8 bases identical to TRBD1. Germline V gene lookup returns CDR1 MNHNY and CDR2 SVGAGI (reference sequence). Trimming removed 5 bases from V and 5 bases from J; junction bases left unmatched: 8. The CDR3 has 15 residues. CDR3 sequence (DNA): TGTGCCAGCAGTCCACAGGGACAGGAAAACAATGAGCAGTTCTTC. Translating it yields CASSPQGQENNEQFF.

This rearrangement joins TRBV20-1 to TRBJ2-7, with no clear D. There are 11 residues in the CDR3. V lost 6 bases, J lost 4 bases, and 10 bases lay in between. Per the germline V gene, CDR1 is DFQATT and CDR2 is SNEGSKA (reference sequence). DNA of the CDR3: TGCAGTGCCTCCCGAGAATACGAGCAGTACTTC. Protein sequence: CSASREYEQYF.

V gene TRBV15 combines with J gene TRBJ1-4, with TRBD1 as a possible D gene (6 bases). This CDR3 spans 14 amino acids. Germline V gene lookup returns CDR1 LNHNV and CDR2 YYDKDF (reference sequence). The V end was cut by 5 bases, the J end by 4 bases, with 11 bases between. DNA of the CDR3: TGTGCCACCAGCCCCCAGGGGTTTAATGAAAAACTGTTTTTT. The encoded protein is CATSPQGFNEKLFF. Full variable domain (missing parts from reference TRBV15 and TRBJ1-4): DAMVIQNPRYQVTQFGKPVTLSCSQTLNHNVMYWYQQKSSQAPKLLFHYYDKDFNNEADTPDNFQSRRPNTSFCFLDIRSPGLGDTAMYLCATSPQGFNEKLFFGSGTQLSVL.